This T cell receptor beta chain derives from a study of T cell responses to AZD1222 COVID-19 vaccine. On this clone: Its antigen is unknown.

General study findings and limits: Sampled repertoires all dated from after the peak T cell response. The sample set comprised mostly white British donors with more females, and clonal diversity was possibly underestimated.

Clones were sequenced by immunoSEQ multiplex PCR, and TCRdb holds only the in-frame ones, with some missing. The sample has roughly 140,000 clones; roughly 89% are singletons. The V and J ends lost 3 bases and 6 bases, in that order; junction bases with no gene match: 16. There are 17 residues in the CDR3. CDR1 and CDR2 (germline): DFQATT, SNEGSKA (reference sequence). This specimen was peripheral blood, taken on day 0 of AZD1222 vaccination. The TCR sequence derives from an adult in good health. This chain uses TRBV20-1 with TRBJ2-4, with TRBD2 matching 8 bases. CDR3 region: CSASRGLRTSSLNIQYF. In DNA, the CDR3 is TGCAGTGCTAGTAGGGGTCTTCGGACTAGCTCCCTAAACATTCAGTACTTC.